A single sample gave rise to the 8 T cell receptor beta chains below, sequenced in a study of Graves' ophthalmopathy and Graves' hyperthyroidism. RNA served as the template for amplifying TCR beta CDR3 regions. The authors performed first-round RT-PCR with HTBI primers and then a second-round multiplex PCR. TCRdb reprocessed the multiplex PCR reads with MiXCR, giving one entry per CDR3 protein. There are about 230,000 distinct CDR3 sequences in the sample; around 42% occur only once, and approximately 51% lies in the top ten. Sample: peripheral blood. The receptors here all came from an adult man with Graves' ophthalmopathy.

This chain connects TRBV11-1 to TRBJ2-1, with TRBD2 identical over 7 bases. There are 16 residues in the CDR3. Germline assignment: CDR1 SGHAT and CDR2 FQDESV (reference sequence). Germline trimming cut 0 bases from V and 6 bases from J; bases unmatched to any gene: 8. CDR3 sequence (DNA): TGTGCCAGCAGCTTAGCGGAGGGGCGGGAGCGCAATGAGCAGTTCTTC. Translated, it gives CASSLAEGRERNEQFF.

The rearrangement links TRBV2 to TRBJ2-5; 12 nucleotides agree with TRBD2. This CDR3 contains 19 residues. J lost 5 bases, V lost 3 bases, and 16 bases had no gene match. Germline V gene lookup returns CDR1 SNHLY and CDR2 FYNNEI. CDR3 region: CASSESRASGGASDETQYF. CDR3 coding DNA: TGTGCCAGCAGTGAGAGTCGGGCTAGCGGGGGGGCCAGCGACGAGACCCAGTACTTC. Full variable domain (missing parts from reference TRBV2 and TRBJ2-5): EPEVTQTPSHQVTQMGQEVILRCVPISNHLYFYWYRQILGQKVEFLVSFYNNEISEKSEIFDDQFSVERPDGSNFTLKIRSTKLEDSAMYFCASSESRASGGASDETQYFGPGTRLLVL.

The chain recombines TRBV5-6 with TRBJ1-4; no clear D gene. The germline CDR1 and CDR2 sequences are SGHDT and YYEEEE. The V end was cut by 1 base, the J end by 6 bases, with 7 bases between. This CDR3 contains 13 residues. In DNA, the CDR3 is TGTGCCAGCAGCTTGTTCCCAGATGAAAAACTGTTTTTT. This codes for CASSLFPDEKLFF.

The CDR3: CASSKDSPKETQYF. Here the CDR3 DNA reads TGTGCCAGCAGTAAAGACAGTCCTAAAGAGACCCAGTACTTC. The genes are TRBV12-3 or TRBV12-4 and TRBJ2-5; D is perhaps TRBD1 (5 bases). The CDR3 runs to 14 residues. Trimming shortened V by 5 bases and J by 3 bases, and 13 bases separated the two germline ends.

This chain connects TRBV2 to TRBJ1-4; no clear D gene. The CDR3 consists of 13 residues. Deletions cut 5 bases from V and 2 bases from J, with 6 bases between. The germline V gene has CDR1 SNHLY and CDR2 FYNNEI. Written as DNA, the CDR3 is TGTGCCAGCAGTAGCGGGACTAATGAAAAACTGTTTTTT. Its protein is CASSSGTNEKLFF. Looking up the rest from reference TRBV2 and TRBJ1-4 gives the full variable domain: EPEVTQTPSHQVTQMGQEVILRCVPISNHLYFYWYRQILGQKVEFLVSFYNNEISEKSEIFDDQFSVERPDGSNFTLKIRSTKLEDSAMYFCASSSGTNEKLFFGSGTQLSVL.

A note on this clonotype: Germline is not matched at one junction end, which may reflect a read error. This chain uses TRBV10-3 with TRBJ1-5; the match to TRBD1 covers 7 bases. This CDR3 is 16 amino acids long. Germline V CDR1 and CDR2: ENHRY, SYGVKD. In DNA, the CDR3 is TGTGCCAGCAGCCAAAGACAGGGAGGGGACAATCGGCCCCAGCATTTT. Its protein is CASSQRQGGDNRPQHF.

About this clonotype: A junction end diverges from the germline sequence, so it may reflect a read error. The chain links TRBV29-1 to TRBJ1-1; possible D gene TRBD1, 5 bases. The length of the CDR3 is 14 residues. Germline CDR1 SQVTM, CDR2 ANQGSEA. The CDR3 DNA is TGTGCCAGCAGCCAAAGGGGAATCGGCACTGAAGCTTTCTTT. Its translation: CASSQRGIGTEAFF.

This chain uses TRBV10-2 with TRBJ2-7; no reliable D call. The CDR3 spans 15 residues. Germline assignment: CDR1 WSHSY and CDR2 SAAADI. The V and J ends lost 4 bases and 5 bases respectively, with 18 bases between them. CDR3 sequence (DNA): TGCGCCAGCAGTGGGCTCTCGAGCTTGTTCCACGAGCAGTACTTC. Its translation is CASSGLSSLFHEQYF.